In its sample, the clone carrying this T cell receptor beta chain was seen a few times. Antigen: not known. The 5'RACE method, run with constant-segment primers, produced TCR alpha and TCR beta cDNA libraries (carrying sample barcodes and UMIs). TCRdb independently ran MiXCR on the 5' RACE reads; one entry per CDR3 protein. The repertoire has around 210,000 distinct CDR3 sequences, around 9.5% of them found once; the top ten carry roughly 3.5%. This record comes from a study of T-cell memory formation after mild COVID-19. Study summary: Clusters of TCRs were largely donor specific. Broader study findings: CD4+ contracting clones were found mainly in CM and EM, and CD8+ ones in EMRA. The finding that pre-infection memory included some responding clones suggested that cross-reactive memory joined.

Trimming pared 0 bases from V and 0 bases from J, leaving 11 bases between. The CDR3 sequence is 16 residues long. Germline CDR1 reads SGDLS; CDR2 reads YYNGEE. This TCR derives from a man younger than 30 who had mild COVID-19 (a few samples of this study predate the infection). Cell type and time point are not known. The chain uses TRBV9 and TRBJ2-3, with D unresolved. Material: PBMCs or a T cell subset sorted from them (not recorded which). The CDR3 protein is CASSVGLLESTDTQYF. The CDR3, as DNA: TGTGCCAGCAGCGTAGGTCTGCTAGAAAGCACAGATACGCAGTATTTT.